This is a list of T cell receptor beta chains from one sample in a study of cytomegalovirus exposure and HLA in healthy donors. TCRdb's table, derived via immunoSEQ multiplex PCR, lists solely in-frame clones and lacks some. The sample lists some 160,000 clones, 70% to 80% seen once, with more than 1.3% in the top ten. The sequencing input was PBMCs. Every receptor here comes from a male donor in good health and CMV-seronegative. CDR3s include the opening cysteine and the closing phenylalanine or tryptophan. The order of the fields is D gene, V gene, J gene, clone size, CDR3 protein, CDR3 DNA. The D gene is left open where the match is weak. Size values are once, few and many counts, or a class for expanded clones, and some rows have none.

TRBD1	TRBV6-5	TRBJ2-6	NA	CASSLGTAGANVLTF	TGTGCCAGCAGTCTCGGGACAGCTGGGGCCAACGTCCTGACTTTC
TRBD2	TRBV6-1	TRBJ2-3	NA	CASSQETSGGSTDTQYF	TGTGCCAGCAGTCAAGAGACTAGCGGGGGGAGCACAGATACGCAGTATTTT
NA	TRBV28	TRBJ2-6	NA	CASRRGRMGSGANVLTF	TGTGCCAGCAGGCGGGGCAGAATGGGCTCTGGGGCCAACGTCCTGACTTTC
NA	TRBV4-3	TRBJ1-1	NA	CASSQQRQDQAFF	TGCGCCAGCAGCCAACAACGACAGGACCAAGCTTTCTTT
NA	TRBV4-1	TRBJ2-3	NA	CASSQAGTDTQYF	TGCGCCAGCAGCCAAGCAGGGACAGATACGCAGTATTTT
NA	TRBV7-2	TRBJ2-7	few	CASSHQNTYDEQYF	TGTGCCAGCAGCCACCAGAACACATACGACGAGCAGTACTTC
TRBD1	TRBV19	TRBJ1-5	once	CASIGQGIDQPQHF	TGTGCCAGCATTGGACAGGGGATTGATCAGCCCCAGCATTTT
NA	TRBV2	TRBJ2-7	once	CASLPKSLGPHEQYF	TGTGCCAGCTTGCCTAAGAGTTTGGGGCCCCACGAGCAGTACTTC
NA	TRBV27	TRBJ2-3	NA	CASSLYRASTDTQYF	TGTGCCAGCAGTTTATACAGGGCTAGCACAGATACGCAGTATTTT
TRBD1	TRBV19	TRBJ2-5	NA	CASTTRTGGGQETQYF	TGTGCCAGTACCACGCGGACAGGGGGTGGTCAAGAGACCCAGTACTTC
TRBD2	TRBV28	TRBJ2-1	NA	CASKTGGGSYNEQFF	TGTGCCAGCAAAACCGGGGGGGGCTCCTACAATGAGCAGTTCTTC
NA	TRBV11-1	TRBJ1-2	NA	CASSRRQLSRGYTF	TGTGCCAGCAGCCGCAGACAGCTTTCTAGGGGCTACACCTTC
NA	TRBV5-6	TRBJ1-1	NA	CASSRVRGGTEAFF	TGTGCCAGCAGCCGGGTCAGGGGCGGGACTGAAGCTTTCTTT
TRBD2	TRBV9	TRBJ2-3	NA	CASSGSGTFTDTQYF	TGTGCCAGCAGCGGTAGCGGGACCTTCACAGATACGCAGTATTTT
NA	TRBV19	TRBJ1-1	NA	CASSILVNTKAFF	TGTGCCAGTAGTATATTGGTGAACACTAAAGCTTTCTTT
NA	TRBV5-1	TRBJ1-1	once	CASSLQGNTEAFF	TGCGCCAGCAGCTTACAGGGGAACACTGAAGCTTTCTTT
NA	TRBV7-2	TRBJ1-3	NA	CASSSTDGNTIYF	TGTGCCAGCAGCTCCACAGACGGAAACACCATATATTTT
TRBD1	TRBV7-9	TRBJ1-4	NA	CASSQTGEGEKLFF	TGTGCCAGCAGCCAGACAGGGGAGGGTGAAAAACTGTTTTTT
NA	TRBV18	TRBJ2-3	NA	CASTLSSGMSTDTQYF	TGTGCCAGCACCCTTTCATCGGGGATGAGCACAGATACGCAGTATTTT
NA	TRBV18	TRBJ1-1	NA	CASSPTTGGSGTEAFF	TGTGCCAGCTCACCAACCACCGGGGGGTCGGGAACTGAAGCTTTCTTT
TRBD2	TRBV6-6	TRBJ2-3	few	CATEGTSLGDTQYF	TGTGCCACCGAAGGGACTAGCCTGGGGGATACGCAGTATTTT
NA	TRBV7-2	TRBJ1-4	NA	CASSLVADYEKLFF	TGTGCCAGCAGCTTAGTCGCAGATTACGAAAAACTGTTTTTT
NA	TRBV9	TRBJ2-2	NA	CASSVVGRTTNTGELFF	TGTGCCAGCAGCGTAGTTGGCAGGACTACTAACACCGGGGAGCTGTTTTTT
TRBD1	TRBV28	TRBJ1-4	NA	CASSSTGEPNEKLFF	TGTGCCAGCAGTTCGACAGGGGAGCCTAATGAAAAACTGTTTTTT
TRBD1	TRBV5-1	TRBJ2-2	NA	CASQTPGQGGTGELFF	TGCGCCAGCCAAACACCGGGACAGGGAGGAACCGGGGAGCTGTTTTTT
NA	TRBV28	TRBJ2-6	NA	CASSSGSKASGANGLTF	TGTGCCAGCAGTTCCGGTTCTAAGGCCTCTGGGGCCAACGGCCTGACTTTC
NA	TRBV6-5	TRBJ1-1	NA	CASSKMTGVTEAFF	TGTGCCAGCAGTAAAATGACGGGGGTCACTGAAGCTTTCTTT
NA	TRBV19	TRBJ1-1	NA	CASSPVVATEAFF	TGTGCCAGTAGCCCTGTAGTTGCGACTGAAGCTTTCTTT
NA	TRBV7-9	TRBJ2-7	NA	CASSLAGGPYEQYF	TGTGCCAGCAGCTTAGCGGGGGGGCCCTACGAGCAGTACTTC
TRBD1	TRBV6-5	TRBJ1-4	NA	CASRRTQGADEKLFF	TGTGCCAGCAGACGAACCCAGGGGGCGGATGAAAAACTGTTTTTT
TRBD2	TRBV7-9	TRBJ2-1	NA	CASSLARLRGGRHNEQFF	TGTGCCAGCAGCTTAGCACGTCTTCGGGGGGGCAGACACAATGAGCAGTTCTTC
TRBD1	TRBV5-1	TRBJ1-1	NA	CASSWTGVKTEAFF	TGCGCCAGCAGCTGGACAGGGGTAAAGACTGAAGCTTTCTTT
NA	TRBV6-5	TRBJ1-2	NA	CASAKTGRGYTF	TGTGCCAGCGCCAAGACAGGCCGGGGCTACACCTTC
NA	TRBV18	TRBJ2-1	once	CASSPLDEQFF	TGTGCCAGCTCACCCCTAGATGAGCAGTTCTTC
TRBD1	TRBV6-6	TRBJ2-2	NA	CAGRRQGANTGELFF	TGTGCCGGTCGCCGACAGGGGGCGAACACCGGGGAGCTGTTTTTT
TRBD2	TRBV6-5	TRBJ2-2	NA	CASSLAGGLHGELFF	TGTGCCAGCAGTTTAGCGGGGGGGCTGCACGGGGAGCTGTTTTTT
NA	TRBV6-5	TRBJ1-6	NA	CASRTPGGKNSPLHF	TGTGCCAGCAGAACCCCGGGGGGGAAGAATTCACCCCTCCACTTT
NA	TRBV14	TRBJ2-7	NA	CASSQDKKEFSYEQYF	TGTGCCAGCAGCCAAGATAAGAAGGAGTTCTCCTACGAGCAGTACTTC
NA	TRBV7-9	TRBJ1-5	few	CASSLLNQPQHF	TGTGCCAGCAGCCTCCTGAATCAGCCCCAGCATTTT
TRBD2	TRBV6-4	TRBJ2-2	NA	CASSALASTGELFF	TGTGCCAGCAGTGCACTAGCGAGCACCGGGGAGCTGTTTTTT
NA	TRBV21-1	TRBJ2-7	NA	CASSNQGIGYEQYF	TGTGCCAGCAGCAATCAGGGGATAGGCTACGAGCAGTACTTC
TRBD1	TRBV27	TRBJ1-2	NA	CASSPTGDNYGYTF	TGTGCCAGCAGTCCGACAGGGGATAACTATGGCTACACCTTC
NA	TRBV6-5	TRBJ2-7	NA	CASKLRDEQYF	TGTGCCAGCAAGTTACGGGACGAGCAGTACTTC
NA	TRBV5-1	TRBJ2-5	NA	CASSLMDGRAPWETQYF	TGCGCCAGCAGCTTGATGGACGGGAGAGCACCTTGGGAGACCCAGTACTTC
NA	TRBV28	TRBJ1-2	NA	CASSLGGRYGYTF	TGTGCCAGCAGTTTAGGTGGGCGATATGGCTACACCTTC
NA	TRBV5-6	TRBJ1-1	NA	CASSLGLRNTEAFF	TGTGCCAGCAGCTTGGGACTACGGAACACTGAAGCTTTCTTT
NA	TRBV9	TRBJ2-1	NA	CASSVGVMDAAEQFF	TGTGCCAGCAGCGTAGGTGTGATGGATGCAGCGGAGCAGTTCTTC
NA	TRBV5-1	TRBJ2-6	NA	CASSLRASSGANVLTF	TGCGCCAGCAGCTTGAGAGCATCCTCTGGGGCCAACGTCCTGACTTTC
NA	TRBV7-8	TRBJ2-1	once	CASSISGSRYNEQFF	TGTGCCAGCAGCATTAGCGGTTCTCGGTACAATGAGCAGTTCTTC
NA	TRBV9	TRBJ1-5	NA	CASSETGLSSDQPQHF	TGTGCCAGCAGCGAAACAGGGTTAAGTAGCGATCAGCCCCAGCATTTT
TRBD1	TRBV19	TRBJ2-7	once	CASSMGPTGGEQYF	TGTGCCAGTAGTATGGGGCCCACAGGGGGTGAGCAGTACTTC
NA	TRBV7-2	TRBJ2-1	NA	CASSLAGAYNEQFF	TGTGCCAGCAGCTTAGCCGGGGCCTACAATGAGCAGTTCTTC
TRBD2	TRBV6-5	TRBJ2-1	few	CASRRTSGSMNEQFF	TGTGCCAGCAGGAGGACTAGCGGCTCAATGAATGAGCAGTTCTTC
TRBD1	TRBV10-3	TRBJ1-4	NA	CAISEPSRDSLFF	TGTGCCATCAGTGAGCCGAGCCGGGACAGCCTGTTTTTT
TRBD2	TRBV27	TRBJ2-3	NA	CASSLGRLAGGPDTQYF	TGTGCCAGCAGTTTAGGGCGTCTAGCGGGAGGACCAGATACGCAGTATTTT
NA	TRBV19	TRBJ2-5	NA	CASSIGEDTGTQYF	TGTGCCAGTAGTATAGGGGAGGACACGGGGACCCAGTACTTC
TRBD1	TRBV6-5	TRBJ2-5	once	CASSAGTGVEAQYF	TGTGCCAGCAGTGCCGGGACAGGGGTTGAGGCCCAGTACTTC
NA	TRBV7-2	TRBJ2-7	NA	CASSLVPSSVEQYF	TGTGCCAGCAGCTTAGTTCCTAGCAGTGTCGAGCAGTACTTC
NA	TRBV4-3	TRBJ1-1	NA	CASSQFAAGQGDTEAFF	TGCGCCAGCAGCCAATTTGCCGCGGGGCAGGGAGATACTGAAGCTTTCTTT
NA	TRBV7-9	TRBJ2-7	NA	CASSQQGTEQYF	TGTGCCAGCAGCCAACAGGGAACCGAGCAGTACTTC